This TCR beta chain came from a study of cytomegalovirus exposure and HLA in healthy donors. The overall study: As an earlier analysis found, roughly 180 million T cells yielded around 110 million unique TCR beta sequences.

Vbeta (60) and Jbeta (13) primers were used in the PCR. Profiling relied on immunoSEQ multiplex PCR, and the TCRdb table lists in-frame clones only, not all of them. The table has fewer than 200,000 clones, 75% to 85% seen once. Notes on this clone: The antigen remains unidentified.

Broader study findings: It has been reported that TCR beta sequences accurately predicted the HLA-A and HLA-B alleles of most subjects. There were under 200 TCR beta chains listed as cytomegalovirus-associated.

Sampled while nominally healthy, donors likely had unrecorded immune exposures. The CDR3 is 15 residues long. V dropped 7 bases and J dropped 7; count of bases not matched to a gene: 10. In germline, CDR1 is LNHDA, CDR2 SQIVND (reference sequence). The V call is TRBV19, the J call TRBJ2-1; 10 positions match TRBD1. The receptor's source is a woman aged 25 to 39 in good health and CMV-seronegative. Material for sequencing was PBMCs. CDR3 DNA sequence: TGTGCCAGTAATTTTAGACAGGGGGCGCGTAATGAGCAGTTCTTC. The encoded protein is CASNFRQGARNEQFF.